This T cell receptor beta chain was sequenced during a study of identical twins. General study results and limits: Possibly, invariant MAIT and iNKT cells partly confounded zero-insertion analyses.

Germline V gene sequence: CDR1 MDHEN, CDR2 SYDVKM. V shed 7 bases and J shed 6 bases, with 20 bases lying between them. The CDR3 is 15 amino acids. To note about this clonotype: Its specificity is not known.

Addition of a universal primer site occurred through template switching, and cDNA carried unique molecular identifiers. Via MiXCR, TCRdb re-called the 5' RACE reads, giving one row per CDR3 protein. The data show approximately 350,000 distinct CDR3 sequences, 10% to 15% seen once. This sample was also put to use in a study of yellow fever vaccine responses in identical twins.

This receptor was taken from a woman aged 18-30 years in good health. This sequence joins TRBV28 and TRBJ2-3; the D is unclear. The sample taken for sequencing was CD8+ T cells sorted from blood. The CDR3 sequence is CASTMSVTLLDTQYF. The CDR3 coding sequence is TGTGCCAGCACGATGAGCGTTACTCTCTTGGATACGCAGTATTTT.